Below are 7 T cell receptor beta chains sequenced from a single sample in a study of T cell responses to AZD1222 COVID-19 vaccine. Clones were sequenced by immunoSEQ multiplex PCR, and TCRdb holds only the in-frame ones, with some missing. The repertoire consists of 120,000 or so clones, with 80% to 90% occurring once and the leading ten covering approximately 18%. The sample in question was peripheral blood, obtained on day 0 of MenACWY control vaccination. These receptors were collected from an adult in good health.

The rearrangement joins TRBV30 to TRBJ1-1, with D perhaps matching TRBD1 (5 bases). From germline, CDR1 is GTSNPN and CDR2 SVGIG (reference sequence). This CDR3 comprises 13 residues. Trimming took 3 bases from V and 1 from J, leaving 9 bases between them. The CDR3 nucleotides read TGTGCCTGGAGCGAGACAGAGAACACTGAAGCTTTCTTT. Amino acid sequence: CAWSETENTEAFF.

V and J are TRBV7-3 and TRBJ2-2; 7 nucleotides align to TRBD2. Looked up from germline, CDR1 is SGHTA and CDR2 is FQGTGA. The CDR3 runs to 17 residues. V shed 4 bases, J shed 5 bases, and the junction held 13 bases outside the gene matches. The CDR3: CASSSPLGGERTGELFF. For the CDR3, the DNA is TGTGCCAGCAGCTCCCCCTTGGGGGGGGAAAGGACCGGGGAGCTGTTTTTT.

Notes on this clone: This sample also contains other DNA sequences that code for the same CDR3. The CDR3 reads CASSVGLAATDTQYF. CDR3 bases: TGTGCCAGCAGCGTAGGACTAGCGGCCACAGATACGCAGTATTTT. The rearrangement uses TRBV9 and TRBJ2-3; 9 nucleotides line up with TRBD2. Germline values: CDR1 SGDLS, CDR2 YYNGEE. CDR3 length: 15 amino acids. V dropped 0 bases and J dropped 2; count of bases not matched to a gene: 1.

V gene TRBV4-1 combines with J gene TRBJ2-5; perhaps TRBD2 as D (6 bases). Germline V CDR1 and CDR2: MGHRA, YSYEKL. CDR3 length: 14 amino acids. The V and J ends lost 4 bases and 4 bases respectively, with 13 bases between them. The CDR3 region has the DNA TGCGCCAGCAGCCTAACGGAGGGCGCAGAGACCCAGTACTTC. This sequence encodes CASSLTEGAETQYF.

The J gene is TRBJ2-3, the V gene TRBV2, with D possibly being TRBD2 (6 bases). Germline CDR1 and CDR2: SNHLY and FYNNEI. This CDR3 is 13 amino acids long. Trimming left V 7 bases short and J 3 bases short, with 11 bases between. For the CDR3, the DNA is TGTGCCAGCAAGCGACTAGAGACAGATACGCAGTATTTT. Translated: CASKRLETDTQYF.

This clone was observed once. V usage is TRBV28 and J usage is TRBJ2-3; no reliable D call. Per the germline V gene, CDR1 is MDHEN and CDR2 is SYDVKM. Trimming left V 2 bases short and J 7 bases short, with 13 bases between. This CDR3 is 14 amino acids long. The DNA for the CDR3 is TGTGCCAGCAGTTTAAGGTCAATTGTGAATACGCAGTATTTT. Residues: CASSLRSIVNTQYF.

The chain is built from TRBV5-1 and TRBJ1-5; 7 nucleotides line up with TRBD1. The CDR3 has 14 residues. Germline V gives CDR1 SGHRS, CDR2 YFSETQ. V trimming: 2 bases; J trimming: 6 bases; junction bases outside the gene matches: 5. CDR3 sequence: CASSLGTAGQPQHF. The CDR3 coding sequence is TGCGCCAGCAGCTTAGGGACAGCGGGTCAGCCCCAGCATTTT. Full variable domain (outside the CDR3, taken from reference TRBV5-1 and TRBJ1-5): KAGVTQTPRYLIKTRGQQVTLSCSPISGHRSVSWYQQTPGQGLQFLFEYFSETQRNKGNFPGRFSGRQFSNSRSEMNVSTLELGDSALYLCASSLGTAGQPQHFGDGTRLSIL.